A single sample gave rise to the 18 T cell receptor beta chains below, sequenced in a study of control samples from healthy donors and cancer patients. This table comes from immunoSEQ multiplex PCR, and its TCRdb copy is limited to in-frame clones, with some not included. The data contain 100,000 to 150,000 clones, over 80% of them singletons. What was sequenced was blood. These receptor sequences come from a woman in her forties or fifties in good health.

V is TRBV6-6 and J is TRBJ2-7; D might be TRBD1 or TRBD2, each matching 5 bases. The germline V and J ends were trimmed by 8 bases and 3 bases, with 8 bases remaining between them. The germline V gene has CDR1 MNHNY and CDR2 SVGAGI (reference sequence). CDR3 length equals 11 residues. This CDR3 is CASGGGYEQYF. For the CDR3, the DNA is TGTGCCAGCGGTGGGGGCTACGAGCAGTACTTC.

The V and J genes are TRBV19 and TRBJ2-1; D not resolved. Germline assignment: CDR1 LNHDA and CDR2 SQIVND (reference sequence). The CDR3 is made up of 13 amino acids. Trimming removed 5 bases from V and 6 bases from J, with 11 bases in between. The CDR3 bases are TGTGCCAGTAGTCTGGTGACCAGCAATGAGCAGTTCTTC. Residues: CASSLVTSNEQFF.

This chain links TRBV18 with TRBJ1-1, with D perhaps matching TRBD1 (6 bases). The CDR3 has 16 amino acids. CDR1 and CDR2 from the germline V gene are KGHSH and LQKENI. The V gene lost 3 bases and the J gene lost 7 bases, with 21 bases spanning the gap. The CDR3 nucleotides are TGTGCCAGCTCACCCAAACTCATCCCGGACAGTGGTGAAGCTTTCTTT. It specifies CASSPKLIPDSGEAFF.

This rearrangement joins TRBV2 to TRBJ1-2; no reliable D call. V lost 5 bases and J lost 6, with 19 bases in between. This CDR3 contains 15 residues. Germline V gene sequence: CDR1 SNHLY, CDR2 FYNNEI. Here the CDR3 DNA reads TGTGCCAGCAGTAGCCGCCGCGCTAGCCAAAATGGCTACACCTTC. It is translated as CASSSRRASQNGYTF.

The chain carries TRBV19 and TRBJ2-5; 8 bases line up with TRBD1. Germline CDR1 is LNHDA and CDR2 is SQIVND (reference sequence). V lost 1 base to trimming and J lost 5 bases; unmatched junction nucleotides: 6. The CDR3 extends over 15 amino acids. CDR3 DNA sequence: TGTGCCAGTAGTATAGGCGCAGGGGGCTTGGAGACCCAGTACTTC. It translates to CASSIGAGGLETQYF.

This clone was seen a few times. The V and J genes are TRBV6-5 and TRBJ1-5; no firm D call. The CDR3 totals 15 residues. Germline V gene sequence: CDR1 MNHEY, CDR2 SVGAGI. The V end lost 7 bases, the J end lost 2 bases, and 15 bases lay between the germline ends. The CDR3 DNA sequence: TGTGCCAGCATTGGAATTAGGGTGGGCAATCAGCCCCAGCATTTT. It encodes CASIGIRVGNQPQHF.

In this sample, this clone turned up once. V and J are TRBV11-2 and TRBJ2-3, with 10 bases aligning to TRBD2. Germline V gene lookup returns CDR1 SGHAT and CDR2 FQNNGV. With 5 bases clipped from V and 0 bases from J, the junction kept 5 bases outside the gene matches. This CDR3 spans 16 amino acids. CDR3: CASSGASGRSTDTQYF. The CDR3, as DNA: TGTGCCAGCAGCGGAGCTAGCGGGAGAAGCACAGATACGCAGTATTTT.

CDR3: CASSPIPFGQSGYTF. The CDR3 DNA reads TGTGCCAGCAGTCCGATCCCCTTTGGACAGAGCGGCTACACCTTC. The chain couples TRBV28 to TRBJ1-2; D might be TRBD1 (6 bases). Germline V CDR1 and CDR2: MDHEN, SYDVKM. The CDR3 has 15 amino acids. Trimming took 5 bases from V and 8 from J, leaving 21 bases between them.

As for this clone: Other DNA sequences in the sample encode the same CDR3. The chain links TRBV7-8 to TRBJ1-1; no reliable D call. The CDR3 has 17 residues. V shed 5 bases and J shed 0 bases, with 19 bases lying between them. CDR1 is SGHVS and CDR2 is FQNEAQ in the germline V gene. CDR3 coding DNA: TGTGCCAGCAGCACTTTCTCAGGTTTTCGCATGAACACTGAAGCTTTCTTT. Translation gives CASSTFSGFRMNTEAFF.

The count of this clone is one. CDR3 loop: CASSNDRGDWTGELFF. The CDR3, as DNA: TGTGCCAGCAGTAACGACAGGGGGGATTGGACCGGGGAGCTGTTTTTT. The chain links TRBV2 to TRBJ2-2; TRBD1 aligns across 9 bases. From germline, CDR1 is SNHLY and CDR2 FYNNEI. Trimming at V came to 5 bases and at J to 5 bases, leaving 9 bases not matched to a gene. The CDR3 has 16 amino acids.

Of note for this clone: Different DNA sequences within this sample yield the same CDR3. The chain uses TRBV18 and TRBJ2-5, with D unclear. Per germline, CDR1 KGHSH and CDR2 LQKENI. V lost 2 bases and J lost 4, with 2 bases in between. The CDR3 consists of 11 residues. CDR3 loop: CASSPGETQYF. In nucleotides, the CDR3 is TGTGCCAGCTCACCAGGAGAGACCCAGTACTTC.

The V gene is TRBV2, the J gene TRBJ1-2; 7 bases are a match to TRBD1. Trimming took 3 bases from V and 4 from J; bases not matched to a gene: 2. Germline-derived CDR1 and CDR2 are SNHLY and FYNNEI. This CDR3 spans 13 amino acids. The CDR3 loop is CASSDGDSYGYTF. DNA for the CDR3: TGTGCCAGCAGTGACGGGGACAGCTATGGCTACACCTTC. Variable domain in full (rest from reference TRBV2 and TRBJ1-2): EPEVTQTPSHQVTQMGQEVILRCVPISNHLYFYWYRQILGQKVEFLVSFYNNEISEKSEIFDDQFSVERPDGSNFTLKIRSTKLEDSAMYFCASSDGDSYGYTFGSGTRLTVV.

The chain has TRBV30 and TRBJ2-2; D is perhaps TRBD2 (6 bases). The CDR3 is made up of 16 amino acids. Trimming removed 5 bases at V and 0 bases at J, with 16 bases between. Germline V lookup: CDR1 GTSNPN, CDR2 SVGIG (reference sequence). The CDR3: CAWAVPRGTNTGELFF. The CDR3 DNA is TGTGCCTGGGCGGTCCCTCGCGGGACGAACACCGGGGAGCTGTTTTTT.

The rearrangement links TRBV25-1 to TRBJ1-2; the D gene is possibly TRBD1 (6 bases). V lost 5 bases and J lost 3, with 10 bases in between. The CDR3 consists of 13 residues. Germline CDR1 reads MGHDK; CDR2 reads SYGVNS. CDR3 sequence (DNA): TGTGCCAGCAGTAAGGACAGTCACTATGGCTACACCTTC. Translated: CASSKDSHYGYTF.

This clone was observed a handful of times. CDR3 nucleotide sequence: TGTGCCAGCAGCTCCCTGGGGTCAGATACGCAGTATTTT. It translates to CASSSLGSDTQYF. The chain recombines TRBV11-2 with TRBJ2-3; D remains ambiguous. V dropped 4 bases and J dropped 4 bases, with 9 bases sitting between them. This CDR3 region has 13 residues. Germline CDR1 reads SGHAT; CDR2 reads FQNNGV.

The rearrangement joins TRBV19 to TRBJ1-4, with D hard to call. Per the germline V gene, CDR1 is LNHDA and CDR2 is SQIVND (reference sequence). The CDR3 loop spans 15 amino acids. V was clipped by 6 bases and J by 2 bases, with 13 bases between them. The CDR3 DNA follows: TGTGCCAGTAGGCCGATACAACGCACTAATGAAAAACTGTTTTTT. Translating it yields CASRPIQRTNEKLFF. The variable domain in full, with the rest retrieved from reference TRBV19 and TRBJ1-4, is DGGITQSPKYLFRKEGQNVTLSCEQNLNHDAMYWYRQDPGQGLRLIYYSQIVNDFQKGDIAEGYSVSREKKESFPLTVTSAQKNPTAFYLCASRPIQRTNEKLFFGSGTQLSVL.

This clone was observed a few times. The chain links TRBV6-1 to TRBJ2-1; 9 nucleotides match TRBD2. Germline assignment: CDR1 MNHNS and CDR2 SASEGT. The CDR3 has 15 amino acids. V shed 3 bases, J shed 7 bases, and the junction held 7 bases outside the gene matches. CDR3 DNA: TGTGCCAGCAGTGATTCAGCGGGAGGCCCAAATGAGCAGTTCTTC. It yields the protein CASSDSAGGPNEQFF.

The chain couples TRBV19 to TRBJ1-5; D gene uncertain. Germline lookup yields CDR1 LNHDA and CDR2 SQIVND (reference sequence). The CDR3 has 14 amino acids. V lost 4 bases and J 0 bases, leaving 7 bases between the germline ends. In DNA form, the CDR3 reads TGTGCCAGTAGTAACCAAGATAGCAATCAGCCCCAGCATTTT. Translated, it gives CASSNQDSNQPQHF.